This paragraph covers one T cell receptor beta chain sequence. The antigen is unknown. These data are taken from a study of blood T cells in healthy people across ages. Healthy Caucasian individuals from Russia aged about 6 to 100 served as donors. Study-wide results and limits: Per-million-T-cell TCR beta diversity fell roughly linearly with age. It was held that diversity estimates obtained from one million T cells represented underestimates.

Alongside a J-beta primer mix, a sample-barcoded 5' primer served in a second PCR lasting roughly 6 to 11 cycles. TCRdb itself ran the 5' RACE reads through MiXCR, one entry per CDR3 protein. The table records 650,000 to 1,000,000 distinct CDR3 sequences, about 36% of them present only once. The J segment lost 2 bases and the V segment lost 3 bases, leaving 6 bases of the junction unmatched. Germline CDR1 is KGHDR and CDR2 is SFDVKD. The CDR3 extends over 16 amino acids. The chain employs TRBV24-1 and TRBJ2-1; 7 bases match TRBD1. Sequencing was carried out using blood. The receptor's source is a man between 18 and 35 years old in good health. The CDR3 DNA follows: TGTGCCACCAGTGATCCGACAGGGTTACCCTACAATGAGCAGTTCTTC. Its translation: CATSDPTGLPYNEQFF.